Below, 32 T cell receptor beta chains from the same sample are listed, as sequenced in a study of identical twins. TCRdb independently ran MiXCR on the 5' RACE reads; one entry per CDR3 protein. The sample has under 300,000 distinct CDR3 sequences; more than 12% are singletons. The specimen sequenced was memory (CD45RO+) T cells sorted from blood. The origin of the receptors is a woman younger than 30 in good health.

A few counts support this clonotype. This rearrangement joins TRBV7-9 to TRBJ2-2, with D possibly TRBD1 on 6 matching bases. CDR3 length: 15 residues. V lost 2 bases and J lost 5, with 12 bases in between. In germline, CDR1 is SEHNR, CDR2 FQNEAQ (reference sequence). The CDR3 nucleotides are TGTGCCAGCAGCTTACAGGGGTCGCGGACCGGGGAGCTGTTTTTT. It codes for CASSLQGSRTGELFF. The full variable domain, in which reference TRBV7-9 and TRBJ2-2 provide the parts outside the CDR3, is DTGVSQNPRHKITKRGQNVTFRCDPISEHNRLYWYRQTLGQGPEFLTYFQNEAQLEKSRLLSDRFSAERPKGSFSTLEIQRTEQGDSAMYLCASSLQGSRTGELFFGEGSRLTVL.

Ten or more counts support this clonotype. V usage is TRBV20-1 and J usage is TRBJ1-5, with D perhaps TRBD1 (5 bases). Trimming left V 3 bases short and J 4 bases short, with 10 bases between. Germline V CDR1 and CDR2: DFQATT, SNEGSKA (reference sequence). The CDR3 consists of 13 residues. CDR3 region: CSARVGGNQPQHF. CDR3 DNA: TGCAGTGCTAGGGTCGGGGGGAATCAGCCCCAGCATTTT.

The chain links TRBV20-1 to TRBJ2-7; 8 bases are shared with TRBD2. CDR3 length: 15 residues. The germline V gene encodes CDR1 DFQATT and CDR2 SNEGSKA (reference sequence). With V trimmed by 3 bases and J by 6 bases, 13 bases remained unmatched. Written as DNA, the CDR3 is TGCAGTGCTAGCGGGGGGGCAGCTGTGGCCTCCGAGCAGTACTTC. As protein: CSASGGAAVASEQYF.

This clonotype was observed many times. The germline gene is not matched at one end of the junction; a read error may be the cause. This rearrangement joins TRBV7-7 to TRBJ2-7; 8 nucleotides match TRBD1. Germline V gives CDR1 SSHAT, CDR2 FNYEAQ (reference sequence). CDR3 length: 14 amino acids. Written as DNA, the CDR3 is TGTGCTAGCAGCTTAGGGACAGGACCCTACGAGCAGTACTTC. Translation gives CASSLGTGPYEQYF.

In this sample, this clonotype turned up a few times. Written as DNA, the CDR3 is TGCGCCAGCAGGGCTTACGAGCAGTACTTC. Its translation is CASRAYEQYF. The gene calls are TRBV10-2 and TRBJ2-7; D is uncertain. Trimming stripped 6 bases from V and 4 bases from J, with 4 bases between. The V gene's germline CDR1 is WSHSY and CDR2 SAAADI. CDR3 length equals 10 residues.

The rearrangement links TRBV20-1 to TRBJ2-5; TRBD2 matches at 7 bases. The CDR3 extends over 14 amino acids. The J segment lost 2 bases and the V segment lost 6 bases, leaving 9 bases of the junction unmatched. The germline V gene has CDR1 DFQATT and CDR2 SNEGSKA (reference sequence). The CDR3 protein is CSAQTAGVQETQYF. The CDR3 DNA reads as TGCAGTGCCCAAACGGCGGGGGTACAAGAGACCCAGTACTTC.

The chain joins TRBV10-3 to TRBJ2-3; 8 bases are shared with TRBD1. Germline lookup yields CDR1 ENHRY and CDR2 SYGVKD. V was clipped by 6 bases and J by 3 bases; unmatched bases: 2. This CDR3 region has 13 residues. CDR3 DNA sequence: TGTGCCATCAGGGACAGGGTGACAGATACGCAGTATTTT. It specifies CAIRDRVTDTQYF.

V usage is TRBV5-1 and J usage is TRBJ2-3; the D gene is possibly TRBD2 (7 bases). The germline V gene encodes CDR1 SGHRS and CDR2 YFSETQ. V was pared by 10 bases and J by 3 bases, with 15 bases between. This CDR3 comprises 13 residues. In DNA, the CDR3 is TGCGCCGTCAAACAGGGAGGGACAGATACGCAGTATTTT. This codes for CAVKQGGTDTQYF.

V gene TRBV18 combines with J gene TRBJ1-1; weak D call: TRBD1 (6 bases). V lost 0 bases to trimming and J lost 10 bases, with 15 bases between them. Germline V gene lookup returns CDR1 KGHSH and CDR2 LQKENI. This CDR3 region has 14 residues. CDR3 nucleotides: TGTGCCAGCTCACCACCAGGGGGAGGGGTGACAGCTTTCTTT. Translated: CASSPPGGGVTAFF.

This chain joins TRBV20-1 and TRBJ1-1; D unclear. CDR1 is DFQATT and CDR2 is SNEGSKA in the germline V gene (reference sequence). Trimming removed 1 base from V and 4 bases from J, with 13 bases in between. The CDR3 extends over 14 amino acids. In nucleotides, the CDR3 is TGCAGTGCTAGAGTAGCACATATGGGCACTGAAGCTTTCTTT. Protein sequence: CSARVAHMGTEAFF.

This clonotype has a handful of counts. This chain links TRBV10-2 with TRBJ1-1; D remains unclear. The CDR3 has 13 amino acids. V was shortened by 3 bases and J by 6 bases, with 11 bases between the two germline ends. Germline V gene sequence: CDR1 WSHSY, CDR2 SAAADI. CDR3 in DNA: TGCGCCAGCAGTGAACAGACGGTCCCTGAAGCTTTCTTT. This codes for CASSEQTVPEAFF.

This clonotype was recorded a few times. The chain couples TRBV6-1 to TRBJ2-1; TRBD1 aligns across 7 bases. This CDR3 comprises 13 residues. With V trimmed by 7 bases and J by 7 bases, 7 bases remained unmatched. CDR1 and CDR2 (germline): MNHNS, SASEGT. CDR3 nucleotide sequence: TGTGCCAGCACGCCCGTGACAGGGAATGAGCAGTTCTTC. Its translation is CASTPVTGNEQFF.

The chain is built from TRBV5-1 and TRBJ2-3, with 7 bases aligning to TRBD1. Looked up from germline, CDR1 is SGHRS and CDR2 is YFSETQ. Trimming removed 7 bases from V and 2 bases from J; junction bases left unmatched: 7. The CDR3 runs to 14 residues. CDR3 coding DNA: TGCGCCAGCTGCCAGGGACAGCACACAGATACGCAGTATTTT. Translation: CASCQGQHTDTQYF.

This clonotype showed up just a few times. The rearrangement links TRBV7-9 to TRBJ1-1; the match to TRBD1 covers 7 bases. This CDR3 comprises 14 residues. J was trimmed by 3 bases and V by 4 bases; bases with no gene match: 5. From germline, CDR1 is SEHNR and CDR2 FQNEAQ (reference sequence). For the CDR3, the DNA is TGTGCCAGCAGCTCTCGCACAGGGGACACTGAAGCTTTCTTT. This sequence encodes CASSSRTGDTEAFF.

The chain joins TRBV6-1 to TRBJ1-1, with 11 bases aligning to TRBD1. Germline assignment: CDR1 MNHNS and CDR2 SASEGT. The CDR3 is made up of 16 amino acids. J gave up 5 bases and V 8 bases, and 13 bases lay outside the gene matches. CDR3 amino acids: CASFYSGTGGDTEAFF. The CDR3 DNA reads TGTGCCAGCTTCTACTCCGGGACAGGGGGGGATACTGAAGCTTTCTTT.

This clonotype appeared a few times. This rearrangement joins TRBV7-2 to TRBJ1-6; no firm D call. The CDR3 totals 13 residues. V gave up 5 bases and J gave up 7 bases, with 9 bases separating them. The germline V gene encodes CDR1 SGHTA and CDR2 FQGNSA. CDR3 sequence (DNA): TGTGCCAGCAGCCCCCAATCAAATTCACCCCTCCACTTT. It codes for CASSPQSNSPLHF.

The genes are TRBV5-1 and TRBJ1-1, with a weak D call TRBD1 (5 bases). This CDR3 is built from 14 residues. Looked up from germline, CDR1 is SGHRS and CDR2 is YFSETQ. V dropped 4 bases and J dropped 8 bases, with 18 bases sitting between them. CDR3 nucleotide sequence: TGCGCCAGCAGCCGTCCGGGGGGACTGAACGAAGCTTTCTTT. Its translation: CASSRPGGLNEAFF.

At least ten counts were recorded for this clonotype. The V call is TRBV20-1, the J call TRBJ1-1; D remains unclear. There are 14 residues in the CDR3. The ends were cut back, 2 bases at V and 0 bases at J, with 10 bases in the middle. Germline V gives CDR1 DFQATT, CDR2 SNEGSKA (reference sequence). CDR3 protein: CSARKPGMNTEAFF. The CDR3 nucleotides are TGCAGTGCTAGAAAACCGGGGATGAACACTGAAGCTTTCTTT.

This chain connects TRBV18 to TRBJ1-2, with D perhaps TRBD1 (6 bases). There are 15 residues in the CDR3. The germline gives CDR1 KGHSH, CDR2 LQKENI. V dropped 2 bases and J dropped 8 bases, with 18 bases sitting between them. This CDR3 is CASSPGNIRGEGYTF. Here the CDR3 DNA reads TGTGCCAGCTCACCAGGGAATATCAGGGGCGAAGGCTACACCTTC.

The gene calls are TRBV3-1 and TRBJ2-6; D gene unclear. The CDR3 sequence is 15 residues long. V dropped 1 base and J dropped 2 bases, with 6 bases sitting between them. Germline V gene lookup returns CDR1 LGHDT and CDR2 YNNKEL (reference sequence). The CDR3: CASSQGGTGANVLTF. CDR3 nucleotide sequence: TGTGCCAGCAGCCAAGGAGGAACTGGGGCCAACGTCCTGACTTTC.

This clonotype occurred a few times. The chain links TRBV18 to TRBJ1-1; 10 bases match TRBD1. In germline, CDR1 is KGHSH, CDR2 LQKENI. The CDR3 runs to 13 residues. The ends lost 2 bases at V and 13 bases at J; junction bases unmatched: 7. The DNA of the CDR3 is TGTGCCAGCTCACCATACGACAGGGGGCACGGTTTCTTT. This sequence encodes CASSPYDRGHGFF.

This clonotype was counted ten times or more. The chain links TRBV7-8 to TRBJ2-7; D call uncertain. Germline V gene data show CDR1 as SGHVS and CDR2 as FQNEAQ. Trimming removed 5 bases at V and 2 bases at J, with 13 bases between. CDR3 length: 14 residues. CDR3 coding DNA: TGTGCCAGCAGCATACTTAGAAGCGCCTACGAGCAGTACTTC. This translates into CASSILRSAYEQYF.

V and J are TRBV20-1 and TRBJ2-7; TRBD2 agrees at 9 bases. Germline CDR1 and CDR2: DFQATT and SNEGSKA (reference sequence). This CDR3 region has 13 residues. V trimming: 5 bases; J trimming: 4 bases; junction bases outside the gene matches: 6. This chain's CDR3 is CSASGLAKYEQYF. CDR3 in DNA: TGCAGTGCTTCCGGACTAGCGAAATACGAGCAGTACTTC.

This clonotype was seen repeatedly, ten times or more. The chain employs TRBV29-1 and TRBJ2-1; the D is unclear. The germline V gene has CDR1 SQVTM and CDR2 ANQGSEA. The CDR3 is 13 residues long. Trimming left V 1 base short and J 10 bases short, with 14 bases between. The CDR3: CSVEVGIGLEQFF. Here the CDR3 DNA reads TGCAGCGTTGAAGTGGGTATAGGTCTAGAGCAGTTCTTC.

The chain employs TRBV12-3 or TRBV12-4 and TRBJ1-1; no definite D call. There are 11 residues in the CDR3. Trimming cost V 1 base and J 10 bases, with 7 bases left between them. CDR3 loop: CASSLGLGAFF. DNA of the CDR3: TGTGCCAGCAGTTTAGGTTTAGGAGCTTTCTTT.

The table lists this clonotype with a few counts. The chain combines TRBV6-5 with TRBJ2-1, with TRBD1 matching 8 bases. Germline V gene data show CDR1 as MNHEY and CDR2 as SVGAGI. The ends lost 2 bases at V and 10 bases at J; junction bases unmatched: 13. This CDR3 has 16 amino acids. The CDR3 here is CASSYRTGLPWSEQFF. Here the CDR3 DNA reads TGTGCCAGCAGTTACCGGACAGGGCTCCCGTGGAGCGAGCAGTTCTTC.

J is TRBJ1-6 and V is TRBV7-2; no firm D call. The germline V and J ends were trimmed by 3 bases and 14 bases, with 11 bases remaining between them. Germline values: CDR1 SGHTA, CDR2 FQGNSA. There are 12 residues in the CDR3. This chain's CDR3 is CASSFARETLHF. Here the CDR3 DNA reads TGTGCCAGCAGCTTTGCCCGTGAAACCCTCCACTTT. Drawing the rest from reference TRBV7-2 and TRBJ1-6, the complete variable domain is GAGVSQSPSNKVTEKGKDVELRCDPISGHTALYWYRQSLGQGLEFLIYFQGNSAPDKSGLPSDRFSAERTGGSVSTLTIQRTQQEDSAVYLCASSFARETLHFGNGTRLTVT.

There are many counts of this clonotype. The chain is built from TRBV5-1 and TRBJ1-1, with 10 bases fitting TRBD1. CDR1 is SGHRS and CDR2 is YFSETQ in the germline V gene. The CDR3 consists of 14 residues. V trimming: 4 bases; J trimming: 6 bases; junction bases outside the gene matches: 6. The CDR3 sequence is CASSRDRGFSEAFF. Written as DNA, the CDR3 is TGCGCCAGCAGCAGGGACAGGGGATTCTCTGAAGCTTTCTTT.

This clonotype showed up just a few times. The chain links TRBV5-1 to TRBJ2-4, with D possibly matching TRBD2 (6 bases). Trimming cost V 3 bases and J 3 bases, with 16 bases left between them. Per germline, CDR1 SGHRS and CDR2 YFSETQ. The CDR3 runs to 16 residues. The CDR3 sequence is CASSSEGWGDKNIQYF. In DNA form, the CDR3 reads TGCGCCAGCAGCTCGGAAGGATGGGGGGACAAAAACATTCAGTACTTC.

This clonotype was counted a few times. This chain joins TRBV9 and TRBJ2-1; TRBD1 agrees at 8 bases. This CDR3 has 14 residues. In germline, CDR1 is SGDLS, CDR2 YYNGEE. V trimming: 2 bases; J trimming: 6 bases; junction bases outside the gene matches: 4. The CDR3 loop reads CASSVGQALNEQFF. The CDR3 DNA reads TGTGCCAGCAGCGTGGGACAGGCCCTCAATGAGCAGTTCTTC.

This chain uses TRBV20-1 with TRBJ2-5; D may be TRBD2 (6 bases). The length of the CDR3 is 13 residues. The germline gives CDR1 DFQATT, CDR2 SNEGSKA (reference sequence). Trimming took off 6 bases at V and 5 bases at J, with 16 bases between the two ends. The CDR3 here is CSAKRAEGETQYF. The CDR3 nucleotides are TGCAGTGCGAAGCGGGCAGAGGGGGAGACCCAGTACTTC.

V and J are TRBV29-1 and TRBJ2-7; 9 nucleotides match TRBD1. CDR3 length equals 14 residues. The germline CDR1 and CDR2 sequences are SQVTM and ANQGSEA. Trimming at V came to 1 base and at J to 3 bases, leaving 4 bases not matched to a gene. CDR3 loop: CSVEGGQGFYEQYF. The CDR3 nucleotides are TGCAGCGTTGAAGGCGGACAGGGGTTCTACGAGCAGTACTTC.